The 29 T cell receptor beta chains in this list originate from one sample, sequenced in a study of blood T cell repertoires in COVID-19 (dated by TCRdb to 2020 to 2022). Receptor libraries were prepared by the immunoSEQ multiplex PCR assay. The table comes from immuneACCESS by way of TCRdb, which keeps in-frame sequences with V and J called. Part of the clones is missing from these tables; in studies checked, under half for an unresolved V gene and the rest for unknown reasons. Recorded for this sample are around 110,000 clones; roughly 84% of them occurred a single time. The top ten hold roughly 3.9% of the sample. The sequencing sample was made of PBMCs or T cells enriched from blood (not recorded which). These receptors originate from a woman aged 25 to 39 who had recovered from COVID-19.

The chain has TRBV15 and TRBJ2-3; 9 bases are shared with TRBD2. Unmatched junction bases numbered 3, after V lost 1 base and J lost 4 bases. Germline assignment: CDR1 LNHNV and CDR2 YYDKDF (reference sequence). The CDR3 is 15 residues long. The CDR3 DNA sequence: TGTGCCACCAGCAGAGGCCGCGGGAGGGCAGATACGCAGTATTTT. Encoded protein: CATSRGRGRADTQYF.

This clone was seen a few times. V usage is TRBV28 and J usage is TRBJ2-7, with D perhaps matching TRBD1 (5 bases). Germline CDR1 MDHEN, CDR2 SYDVKM. The CDR3 consists of 14 residues. Trimming removed 7 bases at V and 2 bases at J, with 15 bases between. The CDR3 sequence: CASIHARDTYEQYF. The DNA for the CDR3 is TGTGCCAGCATCCACGCCAGGGATACCTACGAGCAGTACTTC.

This clone has only one observation. CDR3 in amino acids: CASSPGTSVNEQFF. The DNA for the CDR3 is TGTGCCAGCAGCCCGGGGACTAGCGTAAATGAGCAGTTCTTC. The V gene is TRBV5-6, the J gene TRBJ2-1, with TRBD2 matching over 10 bases. With V trimmed by 4 bases and J by 7 bases, 5 bases remained unmatched. In germline, CDR1 is SGHDT, CDR2 YYEEEE. The CDR3 spans 14 residues.

The chain has TRBV14 and TRBJ1-3; possible D gene TRBD1, 6 bases. CDR3 length: 16 amino acids. The germline V gene encodes CDR1 SGHDN and CDR2 FVKESK. Trimming removed 4 bases from V and 0 bases from J, with 13 bases in between. CDR3 residues: CASSLFQGSSGNTIYF. As DNA, the CDR3 is TGTGCCAGCAGCCTCTTTCAGGGGTCCTCTGGAAACACCATATATTTT. Complete variable domain (other parts from reference TRBV14 and TRBJ1-3): EAGVTQFPSHSVIEKGQTVTLRCDPISGHDNLYWYRRVMGKEIKFLLHFVKESKQDESGMPNNRFLAERTGGTYSTLKVQPAELEDSGVYFCASSLFQGSSGNTIYFGEGSWLTVV.

This clone appeared a few times. CDR3 coding DNA: TGTGCCAGCAGCTTAGTGGCGGGTGATTACGAGCAGTACTTC. Protein product: CASSLVAGDYEQYF. The gene calls are TRBV11-2 and TRBJ2-7, with D perhaps TRBD2 (5 bases). V dropped 1 base and J dropped 4 bases, with 11 bases sitting between them. CDR1 and CDR2 from the germline V gene are SGHAT and FQNNGV. The length of the CDR3 is 14 residues.

The chain has TRBV27 and TRBJ2-3; D gene uncertain. The CDR3 runs 12 residues. Germline values: CDR1 MNHEY, CDR2 SMNVEV (reference sequence). V was cut by 5 bases and J by 7 bases, with 10 bases left in between. In nucleotides, the CDR3 is TGTGCCAGCAGTCCTCCTGACTATACGCAGTATTTT. Its translation is CASSPPDYTQYF.

The chain is built from TRBV15 and TRBJ1-5; D is possibly TRBD1 (6 bases). Germline CDR1 and CDR2: LNHNV and YYDKDF (reference sequence). This CDR3 is 15 amino acids long. V dropped 0 bases and J dropped 6 bases, with 12 bases sitting between them. In DNA form, the CDR3 reads TGTGCCACCAGCAGAGATCCCGGGGGGCTTCAGCCCCAGCATTTT. Translated: CATSRDPGGLQPQHF.

The chain uses TRBV6-5 and TRBJ1-1, with 11 bases identical to TRBD1. The CDR3 has 16 residues. Germline V gives CDR1 MNHEY, CDR2 SVGAGI. V lost 3 bases, J lost 4 bases, and 7 bases stayed unmatched. The CDR3 is CASSYGFGTGGTEAFF. The DNA for the CDR3 is TGTGCCAGCAGTTATGGATTTGGGACAGGGGGCACTGAAGCTTTCTTT.

For the CDR3, the DNA is TGTGCCAGTAGTAGCAGGCTACTCACTGAAGCTTTCTTT. It is translated as CASSSRLLTEAFF. The gene calls are TRBV19 and TRBJ1-1, with no clear D. V lost 4 bases to trimming and J lost 4 bases, with 10 bases between them. Germline V gene sequence: CDR1 LNHDA, CDR2 SQIVND (reference sequence). This CDR3 region has 13 residues.

The chain has TRBV10-3 and TRBJ1-1, with D unresolved. The CDR3 consists of 13 residues. V gave up 3 bases and J gave up 2 bases, with 7 bases separating them. Germline-derived CDR1 and CDR2 are ENHRY and SYGVKD. The CDR3 loop is CAISEQPNTEAFF. The DNA of the CDR3 is TGTGCCATCAGTGAACAGCCTAACACTGAAGCTTTCTTT.

V is TRBV15 and J is TRBJ2-7, with D unclear. The CDR3 runs to 13 residues. Germline V gives CDR1 LNHNV, CDR2 YYDKDF (reference sequence). Trimming took 0 bases from V and 5 from J, leaving 8 bases between them. CDR3 DNA sequence: TGTGCCACCAGCAGAGATTCGGTCCACGAGCAGTACTTC. Translation gives CATSRDSVHEQYF.

The chain uses TRBV7-2 and TRBJ1-2, with D possibly TRBD1 on 5 matching bases. Per the germline V gene, CDR1 is SGHTA and CDR2 is FQGNSA. V was shortened by 2 bases and J by 3 bases, with 19 bases between the two germline ends. The CDR3 loop spans 17 amino acids. CDR3 in amino acids: CASSLTRQTGPYYGYTF. CDR3 DNA: TGTGCCAGCAGCTTAACGAGACAAACAGGCCCCTACTATGGCTACACCTTC.

The chain links TRBV9 to TRBJ2-2; possible D gene TRBD1, 5 bases. V dropped 4 bases and J dropped 1 base, with 14 bases sitting between them. The CDR3 spans 16 residues. Germline CDR1 and CDR2: SGDLS and YYNGEE. In DNA form, the CDR3 reads TGTGCCAGCAGCCCTAGGGGCGGACGGAACACCGGGGAGCTGTTTTTT. Protein product: CASSPRGGRNTGELFF.

The rearrangement joins TRBV19 to TRBJ1-1, with D possibly TRBD1 on 5 matching bases. The CDR3 consists of 16 residues. Trimming stripped 1 base from V and 7 bases from J, with 19 bases between. Germline CDR1 and CDR2: LNHDA and SQIVND (reference sequence). The CDR3 protein is CASSIGDWGTIYEAFF. The CDR3 coding sequence is TGTGCCAGTAGTATAGGGGACTGGGGGACTATCTATGAAGCTTTCTTT.

This chain links TRBV28 with TRBJ1-2; D gene ambiguous. This CDR3 is built from 13 residues. The germline V and J ends were trimmed by 7 bases and 4 bases, with 13 bases remaining between them. Per the germline V gene, CDR1 is MDHEN and CDR2 is SYDVKM. CDR3 protein: CASNGSPPYGYTF. CDR3 bases: TGTGCCAGCAATGGGAGCCCACCCTATGGCTACACCTTC.

The CDR3 spells CASSRGGLYNEQFF. Here the CDR3 DNA reads TGTGCCAGCAGCCGGGGGGGACTTTACAATGAGCAGTTCTTC. This chain links TRBV5-4 with TRBJ2-1; 8 bases match TRBD2. This CDR3 has 14 residues. V lost 4 bases and J lost 4; bases outside the gene matches: 4. Germline lookup yields CDR1 SGHNT and CDR2 YYREEE (reference sequence).

The chain joins TRBV13 to TRBJ2-1; perhaps TRBD1 as D (6 bases). The V end was cut by 4 bases, the J end by 2 bases, with 18 bases between. The CDR3 loop spans 17 amino acids. In germline, CDR1 is PRHDT, CDR2 FYEKMQ (reference sequence). CDR3 sequence reads: CASSSDFSPGAYNEQFF. DNA of the CDR3: TGTGCCAGCAGCTCCGACTTCTCCCCAGGGGCCTACAATGAGCAGTTCTTC.

This clone was seen a handful of times. This chain joins TRBV11-3 and TRBJ2-7; 8 bases line up with TRBD2. Germline V gene sequence: CDR1 SGHNT, CDR2 YENEEA. J gave up 7 bases and V 3 bases, and 17 bases lay outside the gene matches. The CDR3 covers 17 residues. The DNA for the CDR3 is TGTGCCAGCAGCTTCTTTCGGGCGGGAGGCCCCGGCTGGGAGCAGTACTTC. It encodes CASSFFRAGGPGWEQYF.

Only one count was recorded for this clone. Other nucleotide sequences from this sample produce the same CDR3. The chain has TRBV2 and TRBJ1-6, with 7 positions matching TRBD1. V gave up 6 bases and J gave up 7 bases; unmatched junction bases: 6. Germline V gene data show CDR1 as SNHLY and CDR2 as FYNNEI. CDR3 size: 14 residues. The CDR3 coding sequence is TGTGCCAGCAGCAGACAGGGTGCGAATTCACCCCTCCACTTT. This sequence encodes CASSRQGANSPLHF.

This clone showed up just a few times. CDR3 bases: TGCAGCGTTGAAGTAGTCCACTCCTACTCTGGAAACACCATATATTTT. Amino acids: CSVEVVHSYSGNTIYF. The chain combines TRBV29-1 with TRBJ1-3; the D is unclear. There are 16 residues in the CDR3. Germline V gene sequence: CDR1 SQVTM, CDR2 ANQGSEA. Trimming pared 1 base from V and 0 bases from J, leaving 13 bases between.

This clone was seen just once. This chain joins TRBV18 and TRBJ1-2; tentative D call: TRBD1 (5 bases). This CDR3 is 13 amino acids long. V lost 5 bases to trimming and J lost 2 bases, with 9 bases between them. Germline CDR1 and CDR2: KGHSH and LQKENI. The CDR3 is CASSTTENYGYTF. The CDR3 DNA sequence: TGTGCCAGCTCAACGACAGAGAACTATGGCTACACCTTC.

The chain employs TRBV7-9 and TRBJ2-5; TRBD1 matches at 7 bases. The germline V gene has CDR1 SEHNR and CDR2 FQNEAQ (reference sequence). Trimming took 5 bases from V and 5 from J; bases not matched to a gene: 8. This CDR3 comprises 14 residues. The CDR3 DNA reads as TGTGCCAGCAGCCCGGACAGGATCAGGGAGACCCAGTACTTC. Encoded protein: CASSPDRIRETQYF.

The chain uses TRBV23-1 and TRBJ2-7; weak D call: TRBD2 (6 bases). TRBV23-1 is an ORF; its function is uncertain. The length of the CDR3 is 14 residues. Trimming took 0 bases from V and 4 from J, leaving 10 bases between them. CDR3 nucleotide sequence: TGCGCCAGCAGTCAATCGGCAGGGAGGTACGAGCAGTACTTC. Translated: CASSQSAGRYEQYF.

This rearrangement joins TRBV7-2 to TRBJ2-7; D call uncertain. The CDR3 runs to 13 residues. Trimming cost V 7 bases and J 5 bases, with 15 bases left between them. Germline CDR1 reads SGHTA; CDR2 reads FQGNSA. The DNA for the CDR3 is TGTGCCAGCACTATCTGGTCCGTGGACGAGCAGTACTTC. Translated, it gives CASTIWSVDEQYF.

The rearrangement links TRBV30 to TRBJ1-2; TRBD1 matches at 12 bases. The germline V gene has CDR1 GTSNPN and CDR2 SVGIG (reference sequence). V shed 1 base, J shed 2 bases, and the junction held 2 bases outside the gene matches. The CDR3 runs to 15 residues. This chain's CDR3 is CAWSGGQGANYGYTF. The CDR3 DNA sequence: TGTGCCTGGAGTGGGGGACAGGGGGCCAACTATGGCTACACCTTC.

This clone showed up just once. Other DNA sequences in the sample encode the same CDR3. The chain carries TRBV3-1 (or the pseudogene TRBV3-2) and TRBJ2-1, with 10 bases matching TRBD2. CDR1 is LGHDT, CDR2 YNNKEL, per germline (reference sequence). V was clipped by 1 base and J by 5 bases; unmatched bases: 2. The CDR3 spans 15 residues. The DNA of the CDR3 is TGTGCCAGCAGCCAAGGACTAGCGGGCAACAATGAGCAGTTCTTC. It specifies CASSQGLAGNNEQFF.

Written as DNA, the CDR3 is TGTGCCAGCAGCTTCCCCAGCGGGAGGAGCACAGATACGCAGTATTTT. It yields the protein CASSFPSGRSTDTQYF. The V gene is TRBV5-4, the J gene TRBJ2-3, with 9 bases fitting TRBD2. The CDR3 spans 16 residues. Trimming took 2 bases from V and 0 from J; bases not matched to a gene: 4. Germline-derived CDR1 and CDR2 are SGHNT and YYREEE (reference sequence).

This sequence joins TRBV7-7 and TRBJ2-1; maybe TRBD2 (5 bases). Trimming stripped 0 bases from V and 0 bases from J, with 9 bases between. Germline CDR1 SSHAT, CDR2 FNYEAQ (reference sequence). This CDR3 spans 16 amino acids. The CDR3 is CASSLAAEFSYNEQFF. CDR3 nucleotide sequence: TGTGCCAGCAGCTTAGCAGCGGAGTTCTCCTACAATGAGCAGTTCTTC.

The genes are TRBV6-5 and TRBJ2-1; TRBD2 matches at 8 bases. J gave up 8 bases and V 8 bases, and 11 bases lay outside the gene matches. The CDR3 is 14 amino acids. CDR1 is MNHEY and CDR2 is SVGAGI in the germline V gene. In DNA form, the CDR3 reads TGTGCCAGCCAAGCGGGAGCCAGGGGCGATGAGCAGTTCTTC. Residues: CASQAGARGDEQFF.